This T cell receptor beta chain was profiled in a study of coeliac disease. For the study at large: Each coeliac patient was active, refractory type I, or diet-controlled.

This clone has only one observation. Its specificity is unknown. CDR3 length: 14 residues. Trimming took 0 bases from V and 7 from J, leaving 7 bases between them. Germline CDR1 and CDR2: SGHDN and FVKESK. Generated by immunoSEQ multiplex PCR, the TCRdb table keeps only in-frame clones and is missing some. Of 6,000 to 8,000 clones detected, around 69% appear once; the ten largest clones hold 5.5% to 7.5%. Findings of the study overall: TRB repertoires were largely private, with most amino acid sequences found in only one sample.

The receptor was isolated from a man aged 25-45 years with celiac disease. The V gene is TRBV14, the J gene TRBJ1-6; D is uncertain. The specimen sequenced was lamina propria lymphocytes from the gut. DNA of the CDR3: TGTGCCAGCAGCCAAGACCCTCCCAATTCACCCCTCCACTTT. This codes for CASSQDPPNSPLHF.